This T cell receptor beta chain comes out of a study of blood T cells in healthy people across ages. CDR3 size: 13 residues. With 6 bases removed from V and 15 bases from J, the gap between germline ends came to 21 bases. Germline V gives CDR1 MDHEN, CDR2 SYDVKM. Study-wide results and caveats: Long-lived and aged donors differed, with more naive CD4+ cells and higher diversity in the long-lived. Older age coincided with a roughly linear decline in TCR beta diversity per million T cells.

Combining a sample-barcoded 5' primer with a J-beta primer mix, a second PCR ran for roughly 6 to 12 cycles. TCRdb called the 5' RACE reads again in MiXCR, with one record for every CDR3 protein. In the table there are 2 million or so distinct CDR3 sequences, around 48% of which are singletons. In the case of this clonotype: What it binds is unknown.

Total RNA, at least 6 micrograms per sample, came from PBMCs. The sequencing input was blood. The sequence was collected from a woman between 40 and 50 years old in good health. The chain carries TRBV28 and TRBJ2-1; a weak D match, TRBD1 (6 bases). CDR3 DNA sequence: TGTGCCAGCAGCAGGGGATCAGGCTGCTCGCGGTTCTTC. This translates into CASSRGSGCSRFF.